This TCR beta chain was observed in a study of regulatory T cells in long-lasting Graves disease. At least ten counts were recorded for this clonotype. Its cognate antigen is unknown. As for time point: newly diagnosed GD, antithyroid drugs for less than 3 months. PBMC-derived RNA was used for the TCR library. Building of the TCR beta libraries involved iRepertoire HTBI primers and Arm-PCR of CDR3 regions. TCRdb ran MiXCR on the multiplex PCR reads and lists one entry per CDR3 protein. The sample lists 360,000 or so distinct CDR3 sequences, around 17% occurring once. Study-level findings and limits: Peripheral blood, not thyroid tissue, was the sole material studied. Patients with persistent disease shared 2,741 public clonotypes, outpacing the roughly 970 shared by new patients.

V lost 5 bases to trimming and J lost 10 bases; unmatched junction nucleotides: 8. CDR3 length equals 14 residues. Germline values: CDR1 SGHTA, CDR2 FQGNSA. This same sample was also part of a study on T cells in Graves' hyperthyroidism and ophthalmopathy. That source reports: Most thyroid-expanded clonotypes above 0.001 were also found in blood.

The sequencing here drew on peripheral blood mononuclear cells (PBMCs), taken at new diagnosis, from a patient treated with antithyroid drugs. The sequence came from a man in his forties with Graves disease. The rearrangement links TRBV7-2 to TRBJ1-4; 9 positions agree with TRBD1. The CDR3, as DNA: TGTGCCAGCAGCCCCGGGACAGGGAGGGGAAAACTGTTTTTT. Its translation is CASSPGTGRGKLFF.